This T cell receptor beta chain appears in the sequencing data of a study of cytomegalovirus exposure and HLA in healthy donors. Germline V gene lookup returns CDR1 SGHAT and CDR2 FQNNGV. The ends were cut back, 1 base at V and 3 bases at J, with 10 bases in the middle. The CDR3 is made up of 15 amino acids. Repertoires were generated with immunoSEQ multiplex PCR, while TCRdb's copy carries only in-frame clones and drops some. The table shows fewer than 130,000 clones, with roughly nine tenths occurring only once. V is TRBV11-2 and J is TRBJ1-5; D unresolved. The sequenced sample was PBMCs. This receptor was obtained from a woman younger than 30 in good health and CMV-seronegative. In DNA, the CDR3 is TGTGCCAGCAGCTTAGGTCCAGGTACCAATCAGCCCCAGCATTTT. It yields the protein CASSLGPGTNQPQHF.